Following are 28 T cell receptor beta chains from one sample sequenced in a study of blood T cell repertoires in COVID-19. Assay used: immunoSEQ multiplex PCR; TCRdb lists only in-frame clones, some missing. This table holds under 200,000 clones, around 81% found once. The sample comprised peripheral blood. The receptors stem from a human donor with acute or convalescent COVID-19. The donor label of this sample is uncertain.

This clone appeared a few times. The chain uses TRBV10-3 and TRBJ1-5, with TRBD1 matching 10 bases. The CDR3 extends over 14 amino acids. Germline V gene lookup returns CDR1 ENHRY and CDR2 SYGVKD. After removal of 7 bases from V and 6 bases from J, the junction contained 6 bases not matched to a gene. The chain's CDR3 is CAITSDRGAQPQHF. Written as DNA, the CDR3 is TGTGCCATCACCTCGGACAGGGGGGCTCAGCCCCAGCATTTT.

The chain employs TRBV19 and TRBJ1-6; tentative D call: TRBD1 (6 bases). Germline V gene sequence: CDR1 LNHDA, CDR2 SQIVND (reference sequence). Trimming removed 3 bases at V and 8 bases at J, with 14 bases between. The CDR3 length is 15 residues. CDR3 in DNA: TGTGCCAGTAGTATTGGGGGCCTAGGCGATTCACCCCTCCACTTT. Residues: CASSIGGLGDSPLHF.

J is TRBJ1-2 and V is TRBV19; D gene unclear. The V end lost 7 bases, the J end lost 4 bases, and 22 bases lay between the germline ends. This CDR3 spans 16 amino acids. From germline, CDR1 is LNHDA and CDR2 SQIVND (reference sequence). CDR3 sequence (DNA): TGTGCCAGTACCAACGTGGGAGGGTCAAGCATCTATGGCTACACCTTC. Translated, it gives CASTNVGGSSIYGYTF.

This chain joins TRBV9 and TRBJ2-5, with 14 bases aligning to TRBD2. The CDR3 is 17 residues long. CDR1 is SGDLS, CDR2 YYNGEE, per germline. J lost 2 bases, V lost 0 bases, and 3 bases had no gene match. Written as DNA, the CDR3 is TGTGCCAGCAGCGTAGGGACTAGCGGGGGGCGGCAAGAGACCCAGTACTTC. It yields the protein CASSVGTSGGRQETQYF.

The chain is built from TRBV18 and TRBJ1-2; D gene unclear. CDR3 length: 16 residues. Per germline, CDR1 KGHSH and CDR2 LQKENI. V lost 3 bases and J lost 0, with 14 bases in between. The CDR3 reads CASSPSSGDANYGYTF. Here the CDR3 DNA reads TGTGCCAGCTCACCCAGCTCGGGTGACGCTAACTATGGCTACACCTTC.

The chain is built from TRBV15 and TRBJ2-1, with 7 bases fitting TRBD2. Germline V lookup: CDR1 LNHNV, CDR2 YYDKDF (reference sequence). The junction had 8 bases not matched to a gene; V was cut back by 0 bases and J by 3 bases. This CDR3 is 17 amino acids long. The CDR3 spells CATSRDARLAVYNEQFF. The CDR3, as DNA: TGTGCCACCAGCAGAGATGCCCGGCTAGCGGTCTACAATGAGCAGTTCTTC.

This rearrangement joins TRBV6-6 to TRBJ2-1; 9 nucleotides agree with TRBD1. The CDR3 consists of 13 residues. From germline, CDR1 is MNHNY and CDR2 SVGAGI (reference sequence). Germline trimming cut 9 bases from V and 6 bases from J; bases unmatched to any gene: 6. The CDR3 is CAREQGAGNEQFF. CDR3 bases: TGTGCCAGAGAACAGGGGGCGGGCAATGAGCAGTTCTTC.

The chain recombines TRBV29-1 with TRBJ1-1; a weak D match, TRBD1 (5 bases). V lost 5 bases and J lost 1, with 14 bases in between. Germline CDR1 reads SQVTM; CDR2 reads ANQGSEA. This CDR3 has 14 amino acids. The CDR3 bases are TGCAGCGTTAACCGGGTTGGGGCGAACACTGAAGCTTTCTTT. Translating gives CSVNRVGANTEAFF.

The gene calls are TRBV29-1 and TRBJ2-1, with 7 bases lining up with TRBD1. The length of the CDR3 is 13 residues. V was pared by 4 bases and J by 7 bases, with 7 bases of the junction left unmatched. CDR1 SQVTM and CDR2 ANQGSEA come from the germline V gene. The CDR3 protein is CSVASPGGNEQFF. The DNA of the CDR3 is TGCAGCGTTGCTAGCCCAGGGGGTAATGAGCAGTTCTTC.

This chain links TRBV19 with TRBJ2-6; possible D gene TRBD1, 5 bases. Germline V CDR1 and CDR2: LNHDA, SQIVND (reference sequence). The ends were cut back, 8 bases at V and 0 bases at J, with 14 bases in the middle. The CDR3 spans 16 residues. The CDR3 DNA follows: TGTGCCAGTCTTGGACACCCGCTCTCTGGGGCCAACGTCCTGACTTTC. Its protein product is CASLGHPLSGANVLTF.

The rearrangement links TRBV5-1 to TRBJ2-7; TRBD1 matches at 7 bases. V lost 0 bases to trimming and J lost 0 bases; unmatched junction nucleotides: 3. This CDR3 is 15 amino acids long. CDR1 is SGHRS and CDR2 is YFSETQ in the germline V gene. The CDR3 region has the DNA TGCGCCAGCAGCTTGGCGGGGACAGACTCCTACGAGCAGTACTTC. Protein sequence: CASSLAGTDSYEQYF.

This clone was seen once. CDR3 region: CASSIAQGNYGYTF. In DNA form, the CDR3 reads TGTGCCAGTAGTATAGCGCAGGGTAACTATGGCTACACCTTC. This rearrangement joins TRBV19 to TRBJ1-2, with D maybe TRBD1 (5 bases). The CDR3 has 14 residues. Trimming removed 1 base at V and 1 base at J, with 7 bases between. Germline CDR1 LNHDA, CDR2 SQIVND (reference sequence). Together with reference TRBV19 and TRBJ1-2, the CDR3 gives the full variable domain: DGGITQSPKYLFRKEGQNVTLSCEQNLNHDAMYWYRQDPGQGLRLIYYSQIVNDFQKGDIAEGYSVSREKKESFPLTVTSAQKNPTAFYLCASSIAQGNYGYTFGSGTRLTVV.

The V gene is TRBV6-2 or TRBV6-3, the J gene TRBJ2-7, with 11 bases that match TRBD2. This CDR3 region has 19 residues. With V trimmed by 4 bases and J by 4 bases, 18 bases remained unmatched. Germline-derived CDR1 and CDR2 are MNHEY and SVGEGT. The CDR3 spells CASSFRVAGGPSSRYEQYF. The CDR3 DNA is TGTGCCAGCAGTTTCCGGGTAGCGGGAGGGCCGAGTTCAAGATACGAGCAGTACTTC.

Regarding this clone: Possible read error: a much larger clone is one base away. The chain links TRBV7-9 to TRBJ1-1; possible D gene TRBD1, 5 bases. The CDR3 is 14 amino acids. CDR1 and CDR2 (germline): SEHNR, FQNEAQ (reference sequence). Deletions cut 3 bases from V and 1 base from J, with 9 bases between. The CDR3 region has the DNA TGTGCCAGCAGCTTCCCCGGGGGGAACACTGAAGCTTTCTTT. Translated: CASSFPGGNTEAFF.

The chain is built from TRBV9 and TRBJ1-6; TRBD1 aligns across 8 bases. Per germline, CDR1 SGDLS and CDR2 YYNGEE. With 4 bases clipped from V and 8 bases from J, the junction kept 5 bases outside the gene matches. CDR3 length equals 14 residues. CDR3 nucleotide sequence: TGTGCCAGCAGCCCCGGACAGGGCTATTCACCCCTCCACTTT. Its protein is CASSPGQGYSPLHF.

The V and J genes are TRBV29-1 and TRBJ1-1; no reliable D call. V gave up 4 bases and J gave up 11 bases, with 20 bases separating them. The germline V gene encodes CDR1 SQVTM and CDR2 ANQGSEA. This CDR3 has 13 residues. The CDR3 loop is CSVVGSSSERAFF. CDR3 coding DNA: TGCAGCGTTGTCGGTTCCTCTTCGGAGAGGGCTTTCTTT.

The chain joins TRBV4-1 to TRBJ2-5, with TRBD2 matching over 11 bases. CDR3 length: 19 residues. The trim removed 4 bases at V and 0 bases at J, leaving 13 bases unmatched. CDR1 is MGHRA and CDR2 is YSYEKL in the germline V gene. The DNA of the CDR3 is TGCGCCAGCAGCCGCTTTGGAGCTAGCGGGGGGACTTACCAAGAGACCCAGTACTTC. It specifies CASSRFGASGGTYQETQYF.

The V call is TRBV6-1, the J call TRBJ1-2; D is undetermined. V was trimmed by 2 bases and J by 2 bases, leaving 9 bases between them. This CDR3 region has 14 residues. Germline CDR1 is MNHNS and CDR2 is SASEGT. The CDR3 region has the DNA TGTGCCAGCAGTGAACGGCCAGCGAACTATGGCTACACCTTC. This encodes CASSERPANYGYTF.

This clone was detected once. The rearrangement links TRBV19 to TRBJ2-3; a weak D match, TRBD1 (6 bases). Germline values: CDR1 LNHDA, CDR2 SQIVND (reference sequence). The CDR3 runs to 14 residues. Between the trimmed V and J ends, which lost 4 bases and 2 bases, there was a span of 10 bases. DNA of the CDR3: TGTGCCAGTAGTAGGACAGTGGACACAGATACGCAGTATTTT. Residues: CASSRTVDTDTQYF.

The sample holds a few counts of this clone. The chain links TRBV5-1 to TRBJ2-1; 7 bases are shared with TRBD2. With V trimmed by 2 bases and J by 5 bases, 10 bases remained unmatched. The CDR3 consists of 16 residues. CDR1 SGHRS and CDR2 YFSETQ come from the germline V gene. CDR3 sequence reads: CASSLERRELNNEQFF. The DNA for the CDR3 is TGCGCCAGCAGCTTAGAAAGGCGGGAGCTGAACAATGAGCAGTTCTTC.

The CDR3 reads CASSESPGEVAGYTF. The DNA of the CDR3 is TGCGCCAGCAGTGAGTCCCCAGGGGAAGTGGCTGGCTACACCTTC. The V gene is TRBV10-1, the J gene TRBJ1-2; tentative D call: TRBD1 (6 bases). Trimming took 0 bases from V and 7 from J, leaving 15 bases between them. Per germline, CDR1 WNHNN and CDR2 SYGVQD (reference sequence). The CDR3 is made up of 15 amino acids.

The chain couples TRBV30 to TRBJ1-1; TRBD1 agrees at 9 bases. Trimming at V came to 5 bases and at J to 11 bases, leaving 12 bases not matched to a gene. The CDR3 runs 13 residues. Germline V gene lookup returns CDR1 GTSNPN and CDR2 SVGIG (reference sequence). CDR3 residues: CAWSPGQGFMAFF. CDR3 DNA sequence: TGTGCCTGGTCTCCGGGACAGGGTTTTATGGCTTTCTTT. The variable domain in full, with the rest retrieved from reference TRBV30 and TRBJ1-1, is SQTIHQWPATLVQPVGSPLSLECTVEGTSNPNLYWYRQAAGRGLQLLFYSVGIGQISSEVPQNLSASRPQDRQFILSSKKLLLSDSGFYLCAWSPGQGFMAFFGQGTRLTVV.

The genes are TRBV11-2 and TRBJ2-7; no reliable D call. V was cut by 0 bases and J by 3 bases, with 9 bases left in between. Germline CDR1 and CDR2: SGHAT and FQNNGV. The CDR3 consists of 14 residues. CDR3 sequence (DNA): TGTGCCAGCAGCTTAGAGTCAGATTTCTACGAGCAGTACTTC. Translating it yields CASSLESDFYEQYF.

The CDR3 protein is CASSGTAEFLAKNIQYF. CDR3 DNA sequence: TGTGCCAGCAGCGGGACTGCAGAGTTCCTAGCCAAAAACATTCAGTACTTC. The chain has TRBV27 and TRBJ2-4; a weak D match, TRBD2 (6 bases). Germline V gene sequence: CDR1 MNHEY, CDR2 SMNVEV (reference sequence). Trimming pared 6 bases from V and 0 bases from J, leaving 18 bases between. This CDR3 is built from 17 residues.

Only one count was recorded for this clone. CDR3 sequence: CASSLSGEKLFF. In DNA form, the CDR3 reads TGTGCCAGCAGTTTATCAGGGGAAAAACTGTTTTTT. The chain combines TRBV28 with TRBJ1-4; TRBD1 is a possible D gene (5 bases). The CDR3 has 12 amino acids. Germline assignment: CDR1 MDHEN and CDR2 SYDVKM. Deletions cut 1 base from V and 8 bases from J, with 5 bases between.

The rearrangement joins TRBV30 to TRBJ1-3, with a possible D match to TRBD1 (5 bases). From germline, CDR1 is GTSNPN and CDR2 SVGIG (reference sequence). With 4 bases removed from V and 1 base from J, the gap between germline ends came to 14 bases. The CDR3 has 15 residues. The CDR3 sequence is CAWTRGGGSGNTIYF. CDR3 in DNA: TGTGCCTGGACCCGGGGCGGGGGGTCTGGAAACACCATATATTTT.

The table lists this clone with a count of one. The V gene is TRBV7-3, the J gene TRBJ2-2, with 13 bases lining up with TRBD2. The CDR3 has 16 amino acids. Per germline, CDR1 SGHTA and CDR2 FQGTGA. The ends lost 5 bases at V and 7 bases at J; junction bases unmatched: 7. The CDR3 sequence is CASSTSGRAVGGELFF. CDR3 coding DNA: TGTGCCAGCAGCACTAGCGGGAGGGCTGTCGGCGGGGAGCTGTTTTTT. Full variable domain (rest looked up from reference TRBV7-3 and TRBJ2-2): GAGVSQTPSNKVTEKGKYVELRCDPISGHTALYWYRQSLGQGPEFLIYFQGTGAADDSGLPNDRFFAVRPEGSVSTLKIQRTERGDSAVYLCASSTSGRAVGGELFFGEGSRLTVL.

This clone occurred a few times. The chain links TRBV4-1 to TRBJ1-1; D is uncertain. In germline, CDR1 is MGHRA, CDR2 YSYEKL. This CDR3 is 16 amino acids long. Trimming took off 3 bases at V and 1 base at J, with 15 bases between the two ends. The CDR3 here is CASSQPQPRKNTEAFF. CDR3 bases: TGCGCCAGCAGCCAGCCACAGCCTCGAAAGAACACTGAAGCTTTCTTT.